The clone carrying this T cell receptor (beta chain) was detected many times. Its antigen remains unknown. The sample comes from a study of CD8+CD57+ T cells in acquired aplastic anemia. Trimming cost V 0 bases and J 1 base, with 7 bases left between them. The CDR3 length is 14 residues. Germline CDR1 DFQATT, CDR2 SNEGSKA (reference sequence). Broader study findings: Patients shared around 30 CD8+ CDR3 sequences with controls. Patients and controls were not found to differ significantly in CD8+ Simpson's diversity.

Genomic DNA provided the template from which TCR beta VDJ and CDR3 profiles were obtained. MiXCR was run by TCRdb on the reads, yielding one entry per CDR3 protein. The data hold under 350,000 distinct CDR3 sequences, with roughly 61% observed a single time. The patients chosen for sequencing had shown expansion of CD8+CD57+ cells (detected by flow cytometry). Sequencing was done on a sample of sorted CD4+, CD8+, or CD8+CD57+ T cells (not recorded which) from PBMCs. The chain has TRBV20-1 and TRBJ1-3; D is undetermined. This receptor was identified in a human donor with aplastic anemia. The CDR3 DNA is TGCAGTGCTAGAGATTCAGGTTCTGGAAACACCATATATTTT. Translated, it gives CSARDSGSGNTIYF.